This T cell receptor beta chain was captured in a study of T cells in Graves' hyperthyroidism and ophthalmopathy. General observations from the study: Blood samples included most of the expanded thyroid clonotypes exceeding 0.001. Ophthalmopathy, which appeared later, was predicted by the model a median 6.5 months before onset.

Trimming pared 5 bases from V and 4 bases from J, leaving 18 bases between. Germline-derived CDR1 and CDR2 are MDHEN and SYDVKM. The CDR3 totals 15 residues. The TCR beta CDR3 regions underwent amplification using RNA transcripts as the source. A set of HTBI primers served as the primers for a first-round RT-PCR of the TCR CDR3. From the multiplex PCR reads, TCRdb called clonotypes with MiXCR, one entry per CDR3 protein. The repertoire consists of 340,000 or so distinct CDR3 sequences, with 21% occurring once and the leading ten covering around 48%. Ten or more counts support this clonotype. What it recognizes is unknown. Patients showing uncontrolled infection, other autoimmune disease, pregnancy or lactation were ineligible. Orbital computed tomography, thyroid ultrasound, serum thyroxine and TRAb, and clinical symptoms together informed the diagnoses.

The V and J genes are TRBV28 and TRBJ2-7; D may be TRBD1 (6 bases). The sequenced material came from blood. This TCR derives from a woman aged 50 to 60 with Graves' hyperthyroidism. The DNA of the CDR3 is TGTGCCAGCAGTCCCCTAGACAGGCGTGCGTACGAGCAGTACTTC. Protein product: CASSPLDRRAYEQYF. Complete variable domain (other parts from reference TRBV28 and TRBJ2-7): DVKVTQSSRYLVKRTGEKVFLECVQDMDHENMFWYRQDPGLGLRLIYFSYDVKMKEKGDIPEGYSVSREKKERFSLILESASTNQTSMYLCASSPLDRRAYEQYFGPGTRLTVT.